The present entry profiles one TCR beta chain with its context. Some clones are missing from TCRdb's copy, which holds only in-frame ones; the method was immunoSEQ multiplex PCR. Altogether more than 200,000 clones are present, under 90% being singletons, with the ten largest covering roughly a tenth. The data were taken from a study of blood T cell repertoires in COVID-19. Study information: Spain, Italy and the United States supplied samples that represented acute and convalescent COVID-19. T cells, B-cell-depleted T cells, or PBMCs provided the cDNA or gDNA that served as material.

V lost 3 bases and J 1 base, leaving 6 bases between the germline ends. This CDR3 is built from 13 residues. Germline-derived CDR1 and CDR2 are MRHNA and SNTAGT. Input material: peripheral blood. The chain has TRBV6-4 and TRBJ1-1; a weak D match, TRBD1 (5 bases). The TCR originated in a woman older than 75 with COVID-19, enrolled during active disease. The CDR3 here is CASSETGNTEAFF. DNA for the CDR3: TGTGCCAGCAGTGAAACAGGGAACACTGAAGCTTTCTTT.